This T cell receptor (beta chain) was obtained from a study of blood T cell repertoires in COVID-19. Study in general: The United States, Italy and Spain provided the acute and convalescent COVID-19 samples. The analysed material was cDNA or gDNA that came from T cells, B-cell-depleted T cells, or PBMCs.

The V gene end was trimmed by 3 bases and the J gene end by 1 base; junction bases not matched to a gene: 6. CDR3 length: 17 residues. CDR1 and CDR2 (germline): DFQATT, SNEGSKA (reference sequence). As processed by the authors: For nucleated cells, counts were estimated from reference gene primer amplification. Data came from immunoSEQ multiplex PCR; TCRdb stores just in-frame clones and leaves some out. V, J and clone size are taken as reported in that table, and D and trimming were inferred from the DNA itself. Here the sample spans 95,000 to 110,000 clones, 75% to 95% being singletons. The source is a woman in her thirties with acute or convalescent COVID-19. The sequenced sample consisted of peripheral blood. The chain is built from TRBV20-1 and TRBJ2-1; 13 positions agree with TRBD2. CDR3 nucleotide sequence: TGCAGTGCTAGTGGACTAGCGGGAGCCGGATCCTACAATGAGCAGTTCTTC. Protein product: CSASGLAGAGSYNEQFF.